This T cell receptor (beta chain) was retrieved from a study of control samples from healthy donors and cancer patients. The protocol was immunoSEQ multiplex PCR, while the TCRdb copy is restricted to in-frame clones and leaves out a portion. Among around 180,000 clones, 85% to 95% were seen once, and the ten largest hold over 1.3%. The TCR comes from a woman aged 18-29 years in good health. The sample comprised blood.

The CDR3 region has the DNA TGTGCCAGCAGTTCGTACAGCCATCAGCCCCAGCATTTT. The encoded protein is CASSSYSHQPQHF. V gene TRBV6-5 combines with J gene TRBJ1-5; no clear D gene. The CDR3 contains 13 residues. V lost 4 bases to trimming and J lost 5 bases, with 9 bases between them. The germline CDR1 and CDR2 sequences are MNHEY and SVGAGI.